These 27 T cell receptor beta chains came from one sample sequenced in a study of T cell repertoires in cytomegalovirus infection. Each CDR3 protein gets one entry after TCRdb re-called the reads with MiXCR. Here the sample spans fewer than 200,000 distinct CDR3 sequences, approximately 19% being singletons. The sample consisted of PBMCs. The source of these receptors is a human donor in good health (CMV status not recorded). Some clones in this sample may be carry-over from other donors' samples.

V usage is TRBV6-4 and J usage is TRBJ2-3; the D call may be TRBD1 or TRBD2 (5 bases each). V was trimmed by 3 bases and J by 14 bases, leaving 18 bases between them. CDR1 and CDR2 from the germline V gene are MRHNA and SNTAGT. The CDR3 runs to 13 residues. The CDR3 DNA reads as TGTGCCAGCAGTGAAGGACCGGGACCTGGCCTGTATTTT. Protein: CASSEGPGPGLYF.

Points on this clonotype: This sequence may be a read error, since a much larger clone differs from it by one base. J is TRBJ2-1 and V is TRBV11-3; 8 nucleotides agree with TRBD2. Germline trimming cut 5 bases from V and 8 bases from J; bases unmatched to any gene: 11. The CDR3 sequence is 15 residues long. The germline gives CDR1 SGHNT, CDR2 YENEEA. CDR3 sequence: CASSPNATGGDEQFF. CDR3 in DNA: TGTGCCAGCAGCCCAAATGCCACGGGAGGGGATGAGCAGTTCTTC.

This clonotype was observed a few times. This rearrangement joins TRBV7-2 to TRBJ2-7, with 8 bases lining up with TRBD1. The CDR3 is made up of 14 amino acids. CDR1 is SGHTA and CDR2 is FQGNSA in the germline V gene. The ends lost 5 bases at V and 5 bases at J; junction bases unmatched: 8. CDR3 bases: TGTGCCAGCAGCCCCGGGACAGGTCGGCACGAGCAGTACTTC. Encoded protein: CASSPGTGRHEQYF. The full variable domain, rest sourced from reference TRBV7-2 and TRBJ2-7, is GAGVSQSPSNKVTEKGKDVELRCDPISGHTALYWYRQSLGQGLEFLIYFQGNSAPDKSGLPSDRFSAERTGGSVSTLTIQRTQQEDSAVYLCASSPGTGRHEQYFGPGTRLTVT.

This clonotype was recorded many times. This sequence joins TRBV12-3 or TRBV12-4 and TRBJ1-2; D not resolved. Trimming left V 3 bases short and J 0 bases short, with 11 bases between. This CDR3 is built from 15 residues. The DNA of the CDR3 is TGTGCCAGCAGTTTTCGGGTGAAAGCTAACTATGGCTACACCTTC. Amino acid sequence: CASSFRVKANYGYTF.

V usage is TRBV20-1 and J usage is TRBJ1-2; D is unresolved. The CDR3 extends over 13 amino acids. With 3 bases removed from V and 0 bases from J, the gap between germline ends came to 8 bases. The germline V gene has CDR1 DFQATT and CDR2 SNEGSKA (reference sequence). CDR3 protein: CSARSQTNYGYTF. The CDR3 DNA is TGCAGTGCTAGGAGCCAGACTAACTATGGCTACACCTTC.

A few counts support this clonotype. The genes are TRBV29-1 and TRBJ2-1; 8 bases agree with TRBD1. CDR3 length: 14 residues. Per germline, CDR1 SQVTM and CDR2 ANQGSEA. The V and J ends lost 2 bases and 6 bases, in that order; junction bases with no gene match: 6. CDR3 bases: TGCAGCGTTGAAACCGCAGGGGGCCGCAATGAGCAGTTCTTC. This encodes CSVETAGGRNEQFF.

This clonotype was counted ten times or more. This rearrangement joins TRBV7-2 to TRBJ2-1; tentative D call: TRBD2 (6 bases). Between the trimmed V and J ends, which lost 2 bases and 5 bases, there was a span of 13 bases. This CDR3 is 15 amino acids long. Germline V gene data show CDR1 as SGHTA and CDR2 as FQGNSA. The CDR3 coding sequence is TGTGCCAGCAGCTTACAGGCGCGGGATGACAATGAGCAGTTCTTC. This sequence encodes CASSLQARDDNEQFF.

This clonotype was found a few times. This sequence joins TRBV23-1 and TRBJ1-2; tentative D call: TRBD1 (6 bases). TRBV23-1 is flagged as an ORF with uncertain function. The CDR3 is made up of 14 amino acids. V was cut by 2 bases and J by 4 bases, with 11 bases left in between. The CDR3 DNA sequence: TGCGCCAGCAGTCAAAAGAAAGGGGGCTATGGCTACACCTTC. Its protein product is CASSQKKGGYGYTF.

This chain joins TRBV5-1 and TRBJ1-5; D is ambiguous. The ends were cut back, 0 bases at V and 5 bases at J, with 0 bases in the middle. The V gene's germline CDR1 is SGHRS and CDR2 YFSETQ. The CDR3 extends over 11 amino acids. The CDR3 DNA sequence: TGCGCCAGCAGCTTGGATCAGCCCCAGCATTTT. Its translation is CASSLDQPQHF.

Many counts were recorded for this clonotype. This chain uses TRBV7-2 with TRBJ2-5; 10 bases line up with TRBD2. V dropped 4 bases and J dropped 5; count of bases not matched to a gene: 7. Germline CDR1 reads SGHTA; CDR2 reads FQGNSA. The CDR3 covers 15 residues. CDR3: CASSSGLAKGETQYF. Written as DNA, the CDR3 is TGTGCCAGCAGCTCGGGACTAGCGAAGGGGGAGACCCAGTACTTC.

This clonotype occurred many times. This chain joins TRBV7-9 and TRBJ1-2; tentative D call: TRBD1 (5 bases). The CDR3 consists of 12 residues. Trimming removed 5 bases from V and 6 bases from J, with 10 bases in between. CDR1 and CDR2 from the germline V gene are SEHNR and FQNEAQ (reference sequence). As DNA, the CDR3 is TGTGCCAGCAGCCCTCAGGGAGATGGCTACACCTTC. As protein: CASSPQGDGYTF.

With regard to this clonotype: Possible read error: a much larger clone is one base away. J is TRBJ2-3 and V is TRBV4-2; the match to TRBD2 covers 9 bases. CDR3 length: 16 amino acids. In germline, CDR1 is LGHNA, CDR2 YNFKEQ. CDR3 loop: CASSQERERGADKQYF. For the CDR3, the DNA is TGTGCCAGCAGCCAAGAAAGGGAGCGGGGGGCAGATAAGCAGTATTTT.

This clonotype was detected a few times. The J gene is TRBJ1-4, the V gene TRBV5-1; D is ambiguous. The CDR3 contains 14 residues. V shed 5 bases and J shed 3 bases, with 11 bases lying between them. Germline V CDR1 and CDR2: SGHRS, YFSETQ. CDR3 region: CASSSTASNEKLFF. The DNA of the CDR3 is TGCGCCAGCAGTAGTACAGCATCTAATGAAAAACTGTTTTTT.

This chain links TRBV5-1 with TRBJ2-3; D is perhaps TRBD1 or TRBD2 (5 bases each). CDR1 is SGHRS and CDR2 is YFSETQ in the germline V gene. The CDR3 sequence is 16 residues long. Trimming removed 4 bases from V and 1 base from J, with 16 bases in between. The CDR3 DNA follows: TGCGCCAGCAGCCCGGGGACCATCCCCGGCACAGATACGCAGTATTTT. It translates to CASSPGTIPGTDTQYF.

This clonotype showed up just a few times. The chain links TRBV9 to TRBJ2-1; 12 positions match TRBD2. The J segment lost 7 bases and the V segment lost 3 bases, leaving 8 bases of the junction unmatched. This CDR3 region has 16 residues. Germline lookup yields CDR1 SGDLS and CDR2 YYNGEE. The CDR3 region has the DNA TGTGCCAGCAGCGCGGCGACTAGCGGGAGAGTAAATGAGCAGTTCTTC. Amino acid sequence: CASSAATSGRVNEQFF.

The chain employs TRBV27 and TRBJ2-2; 10 bases are a match to TRBD2. CDR3 size: 14 residues. The germline CDR1 and CDR2 sequences are MNHEY and SMNVEV (reference sequence). V was pared by 10 bases and J by 7 bases, with 9 bases of the junction left unmatched. The CDR3 DNA reads TGTGCCACCGCCCGTTGGACTAGCGGCGGGGAGCTGTTTTTT. Encoded protein: CATARWTSGGELFF.

This clonotype was seen at least ten times. V gene TRBV19 combines with J gene TRBJ1-1; D gene ambiguous. The CDR3 extends over 12 amino acids. Trimming took 6 bases from V and 0 from J, leaving 5 bases between them. CDR1 LNHDA and CDR2 SQIVND come from the germline V gene (reference sequence). The CDR3 nucleotides read TGTGCCAGTAGGGAGATGAACACTGAAGCTTTCTTT. Amino acid sequence: CASREMNTEAFF.

This clonotype was detected only once. V is TRBV6-6 and J is TRBJ2-1, with 9 bases fitting TRBD2. Germline CDR1 MNHNY, CDR2 SVGAGI (reference sequence). Trimming took 5 bases from V and 2 from J; bases not matched to a gene: 7. The CDR3 has 16 amino acids. CDR3 in DNA: TGTGCCAGCAGTGTTTCTAGCGGGGCGGCCTACAATGAGCAGTTCTTC. This sequence encodes CASSVSSGAAYNEQFF.

The genes are TRBV6-5 and TRBJ2-3; 15 bases line up with TRBD2. The CDR3 loop spans 18 amino acids. The ends lost 5 bases at V and 4 bases at J; junction bases unmatched: 10. Per germline, CDR1 MNHEY and CDR2 SVGAGI. The CDR3 sequence: CASSRTSGRAGSPDTQYF. Here the CDR3 DNA reads TGTGCCAGCAGTCGGACTAGCGGGAGGGCCGGTAGCCCAGATACGCAGTATTTT.

Concerning this clonotype itself: A much larger clone lies one base from this, so it may be a read error. The chain combines TRBV28 with TRBJ2-1; TRBD2 might be the D (6 bases). Germline V gene data show CDR1 as MDHEN and CDR2 as SYDVKM. This CDR3 is built from 16 residues. In nucleotides, the CDR3 is TGTGCCAGCAGTTCGAGCGGGCAGGGCTCCTACAATGAGCGGTTCTTC. Amino acids: CASSSSGQGSYNERFF.

The chain recombines TRBV18 with TRBJ2-5; 10 bases are shared with TRBD1. V was pared by 6 bases and J by 3 bases, with 4 bases of the junction left unmatched. Germline-derived CDR1 and CDR2 are KGHSH and LQKENI. The CDR3 runs 14 residues. CDR3 DNA sequence: TGTGCCAGCTCCCGCGGGACAGGGGAAGAGACCCAGTACTTC. It codes for CASSRGTGEETQYF. The full variable domain, with the rest looked up from reference TRBV18 and TRBJ2-5, is NAGVMQNPRHLVRRRGQEARLRCSPMKGHSHVYWYRQLPEEGLKFMVYLQKENIIDESGMPKERFSAEFPKEGPSILRIQQVVRGDSAAYFCASSRGTGEETQYFGPGTRLLVL.

This sequence joins TRBV19 and TRBJ1-2, with D possibly being TRBD1 (5 bases). The V end lost 4 bases, the J end lost 7 bases, and 25 bases lay between the germline ends. This CDR3 contains 17 residues. Germline CDR1 is LNHDA and CDR2 is SQIVND (reference sequence). The CDR3: CASSTHPSDGTMGGYTF. The CDR3 DNA sequence: TGTGCCAGTAGTACCCATCCTTCGGACGGGACCATGGGTGGCTACACCTTC.

The sample holds many counts of this clonotype. The CDR3 nucleotides read TGTGCCAGCAGTGACGGAGCGGCCGGCACAGATACGCAGTATTTT. This translates into CASSDGAAGTDTQYF. The chain employs TRBV6-2 or TRBV6-3 and TRBJ2-3; D might be TRBD2 (5 bases). CDR3 length: 15 residues. CDR1 MNHEY and CDR2 SVGEGT come from the germline V gene. The V end was cut by 5 bases, the J end by 1 base, with 13 bases between.

About this clonotype: At one boundary the junction diverges from the germline segment, which might be a read error. The rearrangement uses TRBV5-3 and TRBJ2-7, with TRBD2 matching over 7 bases. TRBV5-3 is annotated as an ORF whose role is uncertain. The CDR3 totals 14 residues. CDR3 loop: CASSWTGRPTEQYF. The CDR3 region has the DNA TGTGCCAGCAGCTGGACCGGGAGGCCTACCGAGCAGTACTTC.

The chain joins TRBV20-1 to TRBJ1-2; tentatively, D is TRBD1 (6 bases). V dropped 4 bases and J dropped 2 bases, with 11 bases sitting between them. The CDR3 sequence is 13 residues long. CDR1 and CDR2 from the germline V gene are DFQATT and SNEGSKA (reference sequence). The CDR3 DNA sequence: TGCAGTGCTACAGAAGGGGGAAACTATGGCTACACCTTC. This codes for CSATEGGNYGYTF.

Ten or more counts support this clonotype. The V call is TRBV7-3, the J call TRBJ2-7; perhaps D is TRBD1 or TRBD2 (5 bases each). The germline gives CDR1 SGHTA, CDR2 FQGTGA. This CDR3 has 15 amino acids. The V end was cut by 5 bases, the J end by 4 bases, with 18 bases between. In nucleotides, the CDR3 is TGTGCCAGCAGCAACGAGCCGGGACGGCTGTACGAGCAGTACTTC. This sequence encodes CASSNEPGRLYEQYF.

This clonotype was seen a few times. The rearrangement links TRBV5-1 to TRBJ2-1, with 9 bases aligning to TRBD1. Trimming removed 0 bases from V and 7 bases from J; junction bases left unmatched: 8. Germline lookup yields CDR1 SGHRS and CDR2 YFSETQ. The CDR3 length is 16 residues. CDR3 region: CASSLDSGTGRNEQFF. The CDR3 DNA reads as TGCGCCAGCAGCTTGGATTCCGGGACAGGGAGGAATGAGCAGTTCTTC.